Listed here are 32 T cell receptor beta chains from one sample, sequenced in a study of blood T cells in healthy people across ages (dated by TCRdb to 2014 to 2015). The receptor library was made with 5' RACE. Sequencing was carried out with an Illumina HiSeq 2500. A second PCR of about 7 to 12 cycles was run with a J-beta primer mix and a sample-barcoded 5' primer. The public reads were quality trimmed at Q25 with fastp and then assembled into clones with MiXCR by TCRdb, keeping productive beta chains. For every CDR3 protein sequence, its rows merge into one entry that carries the most common genes and DNA. In this sample the table shows roughly 800,000 distinct CDR3 sequences, roughly 25% of which occur a single time. 3.7% of the sample is in the top ten clones. Another study also made use of these data, one on T cells of mothers and their children.

Sequenced sample: blood. These receptors were obtained from a boy between 10 and 17 years old in good health.

J is TRBJ2-1 and V is TRBV5-1; 7 bases line up with TRBD1. The V and J ends lost 2 bases and 2 bases, in that order; junction bases with no gene match: 4. Germline V gives CDR1 SGHRS, CDR2 YFSETQ. This CDR3 has 15 amino acids. For the CDR3, the DNA is TGCGCCAGCAGCTTCAACAGGGGAGCCTACAATGAGCAGTTCTTC. Encoded protein: CASSFNRGAYNEQFF. Drawing the rest from reference TRBV5-1 and TRBJ2-1, the complete variable domain is KAGVTQTPRYLIKTRGQQVTLSCSPISGHRSVSWYQQTPGQGLQFLFEYFSETQRNKGNFPGRFSGRQFSNSRSEMNVSTLELGDSALYLCASSFNRGAYNEQFFGPGTRLTVL.

This clonotype was recorded at least ten times. The chain combines TRBV7-9 with TRBJ2-3; 10 nucleotides align to TRBD2. The CDR3 sequence is 16 residues long. In germline, CDR1 is SEHNR, CDR2 FQNEAQ (reference sequence). With V trimmed by 4 bases and J by 2 bases, 6 bases remained unmatched. The CDR3 sequence: CASSSRTSGNTDTQYF. CDR3 DNA: TGTGCCAGCAGCTCACGGACTAGCGGAAACACAGATACGCAGTATTTT.

This clonotype was recorded a few times. The rearrangement links TRBV28 to TRBJ1-4; possible D gene TRBD1, 6 bases. V was cut by 11 bases and J by 7 bases, with 20 bases left in between. The CDR3 consists of 14 residues. The germline V gene encodes CDR1 MDHEN and CDR2 SYDVKM. The CDR3 DNA sequence: TGTGCCGCCGGGACATCCGGAGGGACTGAAAAACTGTTTTTT. This translates into CAAGTSGGTEKLFF.

The gene calls are TRBV10-3 and TRBJ2-1, with TRBD2 matching over 8 bases. This CDR3 region has 13 residues. CDR1 ENHRY and CDR2 SYGVKD come from the germline V gene. The J segment lost 4 bases and the V segment lost 10 bases, leaving 6 bases of the junction unmatched. DNA for the CDR3: TGTGCCACTGGGCGGGAGGAATACAATGAGCAGTTCTTC. Protein sequence: CATGREEYNEQFF.

J is TRBJ2-2 and V is TRBV7-6; TRBD1 aligns across 9 bases. V trimming: 5 bases; J trimming: 3 bases; junction bases outside the gene matches: 7. This CDR3 contains 16 residues. Germline loops: CDR1 SGHVS, CDR2 FNYEAQ. The CDR3 reads CASSLRDRVYTGELFF. For the CDR3, the DNA is TGTGCCAGCAGCCTCCGGGACAGGGTCTACACCGGGGAGCTGTTTTTT.

This clonotype was seen a few times. This rearrangement joins TRBV5-5 to TRBJ2-5, with TRBD1 identical over 10 bases. The J call is uncertain, as TRBJ2-1 better fits the DNA end. This CDR3 has 16 amino acids. In germline, CDR1 is SGHKS, CDR2 YYEKEE (reference sequence). The CDR3 region is CASSLRAGTGVFEQFF. The CDR3 nucleotides are TGTGCCAGCAGCCTCAGAGCCGGGACAGGGGTGTTTGAGCAGTTCTTC.

There are a few counts of this clonotype. This chain uses TRBV15 with TRBJ1-1, with TRBD1 matching over 10 bases. The V segment lost 5 bases and the J segment 3 bases; nucleotides outside the gene matches: 9. CDR3 length: 16 amino acids. Germline assignment: CDR1 LNHNV and CDR2 YYDKDF (reference sequence). The CDR3 spells CATSVLQTGGYTEAFF. For the CDR3, the DNA is TGTGCCACCAGCGTTCTCCAGACAGGGGGCTACACTGAAGCTTTCTTT.

This clonotype was counted between two and nine times. This sequence joins TRBV27 and TRBJ1-1; D is uncertain. The CDR3 spans 13 residues. The germline V and J ends were trimmed by 5 bases and 7 bases, with 14 bases remaining between them. Germline lookup yields CDR1 MNHEY and CDR2 SMNVEV (reference sequence). In DNA, the CDR3 is TGTGCCAGCAGTCACCCCCAATTGGGTGAAGCTTTCTTT. As protein: CASSHPQLGEAFF.

The genes are TRBV20-1 and TRBJ1-6; D is unclear. Trimming took off 3 bases at V and 8 bases at J, with 11 bases between the two ends. The germline V gene encodes CDR1 DFQATT and CDR2 SNEGSKA (reference sequence). This CDR3 has 13 amino acids. The CDR3 region is CSASAVGYSPLHF. As DNA, the CDR3 is TGCAGTGCTAGTGCAGTGGGGTATTCACCCCTCCACTTT.

This sequence joins TRBV25-1 and TRBJ2-7; maybe TRBD2 (5 bases). The CDR3 runs 14 residues. Per the germline V gene, CDR1 is MGHDK and CDR2 is SYGVNS. V dropped 3 bases and J dropped 7 bases, with 16 bases sitting between them. CDR3: CASSEAGPGFEQYF. In DNA, the CDR3 is TGTGCCAGCAGTGAGGCGGGCCCCGGCTTTGAGCAGTACTTC.

To note about this clonotype: An end of the junction does not agree with germline; a read error may underlie this. The V gene is TRBV4-3, the J gene TRBJ2-1, with D possibly being TRBD2 (6 bases). The CDR3 length is 14 residues. The germline V gene encodes CDR1 LGHNA and CDR2 YSLEER. The CDR3 DNA follows: TGCGTCAGCAGCTTGGGACTGTGGGGGAATGAGCAGTTCTTC. Translated: CVSSLGLWGNEQFF.

This chain connects TRBV7-9 to TRBJ2-5; 7 positions agree with TRBD1. V lost 2 bases and J lost 5; bases outside the gene matches: 8. Germline CDR1 is SEHNR and CDR2 is FQNEAQ (reference sequence). This CDR3 comprises 15 residues. CDR3 region: CASSLWDSRGETQYF. DNA of the CDR3: TGTGCCAGCAGCTTATGGGACAGTCGCGGGGAGACCCAGTACTTC. Using reference TRBV7-9 and TRBJ2-5 for the parts outside the CDR3, the full variable domain is DTGVSQNPRHKITKRGQNVTFRCDPISEHNRLYWYRQTLGQGPEFLTYFQNEAQLEKSRLLSDRFSAERPKGSFSTLEIQRTEQGDSAMYLCASSLWDSRGETQYFGPGTRLLVL.

This clonotype appeared a few times. CDR3 amino acids: CASSEGHEQYF. CDR3 DNA: TGTGCCAGCAGTGAGGGCCACGAGCAGTACTTC. The chain couples TRBV28 to TRBJ2-7; perhaps TRBD2 as D (5 bases). CDR3 length: 11 amino acids. Germline V gene lookup returns CDR1 MDHEN and CDR2 SYDVKM. Trimming left V 5 bases short and J 5 bases short, with 7 bases between.

The sample holds many counts of this clonotype. This chain connects TRBV5-1 to TRBJ1-1; D remains ambiguous. Germline V gene lookup returns CDR1 SGHRS and CDR2 YFSETQ. The CDR3 covers 13 residues. V shed 0 bases and J shed 0 bases, with 3 bases lying between them. The DNA of the CDR3 is TGCGCCAGCAGCTTGGACCTGAACACTGAAGCTTTCTTT. It translates to CASSLDLNTEAFF.

This chain uses TRBV28 with TRBJ2-7; 9 bases agree with TRBD1. This CDR3 contains 15 residues. CDR1 is MDHEN and CDR2 is SYDVKM in the germline V gene. V was pared by 2 bases and J by 12 bases, with 14 bases of the junction left unmatched. In DNA form, the CDR3 reads TGTGCCAGCAGTTTACCGCCCGGGACAGGGCAGGGCCGGTACTTC. As protein: CASSLPPGTGQGRYF.

The chain is built from TRBV4-1 and TRBJ2-5, with 11 bases fitting TRBD2. The J call is doubtful: the DNA matches TRBJ2-7 better. Germline lookup yields CDR1 MGHRA and CDR2 YSYEKL. The CDR3 is 15 amino acids. The CDR3 DNA is TGCGCCAGCAGCCAAGGGACTAGCGGGCGCTACGAGCAGTACTTC. It yields the protein CASSQGTSGRYEQYF.

V usage is TRBV7-3 and J usage is TRBJ2-5, with 13 bases that match TRBD2. In germline, CDR1 is SGHTA, CDR2 FQGTGA. Trimming removed 5 bases from V and 0 bases from J; junction bases left unmatched: 6. The CDR3 totals 17 residues. The DNA of the CDR3 is TGTGCCAGCAGCGAAACTAGCGGGAGGGCCTACCAAGAGACCCAGTACTTC. It is translated as CASSETSGRAYQETQYF.

As DNA, the CDR3 is TGTGCCAGCAGTGAAGCGCGGGACAGATACAATGAGCAGTTCTTC. Residues: CASSEARDRYNEQFF. The rearrangement links TRBV2 to TRBJ2-5, with D possibly matching TRBD1 (7 bases). The tail of the sequence fits TRBJ2-1 better, so the J call may be wrong. Germline V gene data show CDR1 as SNHLY and CDR2 as FYNNEI. The CDR3 loop spans 15 amino acids.

This clonotype has a handful of counts. V and J are TRBV20-1 and TRBJ2-1; 7 nucleotides align to TRBD1. The CDR3 totals 14 residues. Germline trimming cut 3 bases from V and 7 bases from J; bases unmatched to any gene: 9. Germline-derived CDR1 and CDR2 are DFQATT and SNEGSKA (reference sequence). CDR3 protein: CSASRRQGKNEQFF. The CDR3 DNA reads as TGCAGTGCTAGTCGCAGACAGGGTAAGAATGAGCAGTTCTTC.

The rearrangement uses TRBV14 and TRBJ2-3; D ambiguous. V was cut by 4 bases and J by 4 bases, with 15 bases left in between. The V gene's germline CDR1 is SGHDN and CDR2 FVKESK. This CDR3 is 15 amino acids long. CDR3 region: CASSPLRGKADTQYF. The DNA for the CDR3 is TGTGCCAGCAGCCCCTTGAGAGGCAAGGCAGATACGCAGTATTTT.

This clonotype showed up just a few times. The rearrangement joins TRBV20-1 to TRBJ1-3, with 9 nucleotides matching TRBD1. The V and J ends lost 5 bases and 4 bases, in that order; junction bases with no gene match: 9. The length of the CDR3 is 15 residues. Germline V lookup: CDR1 DFQATT, CDR2 SNEGSKA (reference sequence). The CDR3 DNA is TGCAGTGCTGCCGGACAGGGGTTGGGAGGAAACACCATATATTTT. Its translation is CSAAGQGLGGNTIYF.

The chain links TRBV10-3 to TRBJ1-5; 7 bases line up with TRBD1. Germline-derived CDR1 and CDR2 are ENHRY and SYGVKD. With 4 bases clipped from V and 0 bases from J, the junction kept 9 bases outside the gene matches. The CDR3 totals 17 residues. The DNA for the CDR3 is TGTGCCATCAGTGGGAGCCTACAGGGGTCTAGCAATCAGCCCCAGCATTTT. It codes for CAISGSLQGSSNQPQHF.

The chain recombines TRBV4-3 with TRBJ2-5; the D is unclear. The J call may be mistaken, given a closer DNA end match to TRBJ2-1. The CDR3 is made up of 15 amino acids. Germline values: CDR1 LGHNA, CDR2 YSLEER. CDR3 nucleotides: TGCGCCAGCAGCCAAGTCTGGGTTAGCTGCGGTGAGCAGTTCTTC. Translated: CASSQVWVSCGEQFF.

This clonotype was observed a few times. J is TRBJ2-7 and V is TRBV2, with D possibly TRBD2 on 6 matching bases. This CDR3 has 14 residues. Trimming cost V 6 bases and J 1 base, with 13 bases left between them. CDR1 SNHLY and CDR2 FYNNEI come from the germline V gene. The CDR3 protein is CASRVGTESYEQYF. Written as DNA, the CDR3 is TGTGCCAGCAGAGTGGGGACTGAGTCCTACGAGCAGTACTTC. The variable domain in full, completed from reference TRBV2 and TRBJ2-7, reads EPEVTQTPSHQVTQMGQEVILRCVPISNHLYFYWYRQILGQKVEFLVSFYNNEISEKSEIFDDQFSVERPDGSNFTLKIRSTKLEDSAMYFCASRVGTESYEQYFGPGTRLTVT.

The chain combines TRBV5-4 with TRBJ2-5, with TRBD2 as a possible D gene (6 bases). Between the trimmed V and J ends, which lost 7 bases and 2 bases, there was a span of 18 bases. Germline CDR1 and CDR2: SGHNT and YYREEE (reference sequence). This CDR3 is 15 amino acids long. Written as DNA, the CDR3 is TGTGCCAGCTACCACAGCGGGTACGGACAAGAGACCCAGTACTTC. The encoded protein is CASYHSGYGQETQYF.

The chain links TRBV7-2 to TRBJ1-2; the D gene is possibly TRBD1 (6 bases). This CDR3 comprises 13 residues. Germline V gene data show CDR1 as SGHTA and CDR2 as FQGNSA. V gave up 7 bases and J gave up 3 bases, with 12 bases separating them. CDR3 sequence reads: CASTIRTDYGYTF. CDR3 sequence (DNA): TGTGCCAGCACCATACGGACAGACTATGGCTACACCTTC.

The V call is TRBV9, the J call TRBJ2-4; 7 nucleotides agree with TRBD2. Looked up from germline, CDR1 is SGDLS and CDR2 is YYNGEE. V lost 0 bases and J lost 9; bases outside the gene matches: 9. The CDR3 contains 15 residues. The CDR3 region is CASSVGSQTGGIQYF. As DNA, the CDR3 is TGTGCCAGCAGCGTAGGTTCCCAAACGGGGGGCATTCAGTACTTC.

This clonotype was seen a few times. The V call is TRBV25-1, the J call TRBJ2-7, with 9 bases aligning to TRBD1. The length of the CDR3 is 13 residues. With 8 bases clipped from V and 2 bases from J, the junction kept 4 bases outside the gene matches. Germline values: CDR1 MGHDK, CDR2 SYGVNS. The CDR3 loop reads CASRDRATYEQYF. The DNA for the CDR3 is TGTGCCAGCCGGGACAGGGCCACCTACGAGCAGTACTTC.

J is TRBJ2-7 and V is TRBV7-8, with unresolved D. V lost 5 bases and J 5 bases, leaving 10 bases between the germline ends. CDR3 size: 12 residues. Per the germline V gene, CDR1 is SGHVS and CDR2 is FQNEAQ. The CDR3 bases are TGTGCCAGCAGCCAAGACATTAACGAGCAGTACTTC. The encoded protein is CASSQDINEQYF.

The chain has TRBV18 and TRBJ1-6; D remains unclear. Germline loops: CDR1 KGHSH, CDR2 LQKENI. This CDR3 comprises 15 residues. V was cut by 1 base and J by 7 bases, with 11 bases left in between. The CDR3 DNA follows: TGTGCCAGCTCACCACGTGACACAGAAAATTCACCCCTCCACTTT. Translated, it gives CASSPRDTENSPLHF.

This clonotype has only a few counts. This chain connects TRBV7-2 to TRBJ1-2; D is perhaps TRBD1 (5 bases). Germline lookup yields CDR1 SGHTA and CDR2 FQGNSA. The CDR3 is 14 amino acids. Trimming stripped 3 bases from V and 8 bases from J, with 16 bases between. The CDR3 DNA sequence: TGTGCCAGCAGCTTGGGACCGATCGGTTCCGGCTACACCTTC. Translated: CASSLGPIGSGYTF. Full variable domain (rest looked up from reference TRBV7-2 and TRBJ1-2): GAGVSQSPSNKVTEKGKDVELRCDPISGHTALYWYRQSLGQGLEFLIYFQGNSAPDKSGLPSDRFSAERTGGSVSTLTIQRTQQEDSAVYLCASSLGPIGSGYTFGSGTRLTVV.

This clonotype was observed a handful of times. The chain links TRBV29-1 to TRBJ2-5; a possible D gene is TRBD1 (7 bases). The CDR3 is 15 residues long. V gave up 3 bases and J gave up 3 bases, with 17 bases separating them. The germline CDR1 and CDR2 sequences are SQVTM and ANQGSEA. The CDR3 coding sequence is TGCAGCGTTGACGGGGCAGGGGGGCCCGAAGAGACCCAGTACTTC. This translates into CSVDGAGGPEETQYF.